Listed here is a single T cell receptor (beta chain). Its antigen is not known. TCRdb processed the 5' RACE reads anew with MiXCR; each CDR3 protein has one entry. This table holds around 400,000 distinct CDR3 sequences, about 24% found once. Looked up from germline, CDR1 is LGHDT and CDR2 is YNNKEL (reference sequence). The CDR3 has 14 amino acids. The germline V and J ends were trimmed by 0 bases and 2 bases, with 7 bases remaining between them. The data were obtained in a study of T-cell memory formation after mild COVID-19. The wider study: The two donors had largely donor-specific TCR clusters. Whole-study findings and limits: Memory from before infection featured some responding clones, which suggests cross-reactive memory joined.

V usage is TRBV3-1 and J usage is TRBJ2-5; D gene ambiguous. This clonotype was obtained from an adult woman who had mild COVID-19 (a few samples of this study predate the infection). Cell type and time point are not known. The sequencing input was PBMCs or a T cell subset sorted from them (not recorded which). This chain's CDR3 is CASSQDEVQETQYF. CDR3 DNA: TGTGCCAGCAGCCAAGATGAGGTGCAAGAGACCCAGTACTTC.